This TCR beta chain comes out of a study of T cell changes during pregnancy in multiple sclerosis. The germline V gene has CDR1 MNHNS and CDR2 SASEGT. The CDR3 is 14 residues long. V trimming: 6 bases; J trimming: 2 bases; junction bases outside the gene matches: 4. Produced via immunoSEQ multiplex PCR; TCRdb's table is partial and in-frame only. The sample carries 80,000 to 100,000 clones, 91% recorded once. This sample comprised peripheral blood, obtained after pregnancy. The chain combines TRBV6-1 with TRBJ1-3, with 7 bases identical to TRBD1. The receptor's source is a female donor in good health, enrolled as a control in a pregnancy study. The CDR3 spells CASRVRGTGNTIYF. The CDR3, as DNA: TGTGCCAGCAGAGTCAGGGGGACTGGAAACACCATATATTTT.